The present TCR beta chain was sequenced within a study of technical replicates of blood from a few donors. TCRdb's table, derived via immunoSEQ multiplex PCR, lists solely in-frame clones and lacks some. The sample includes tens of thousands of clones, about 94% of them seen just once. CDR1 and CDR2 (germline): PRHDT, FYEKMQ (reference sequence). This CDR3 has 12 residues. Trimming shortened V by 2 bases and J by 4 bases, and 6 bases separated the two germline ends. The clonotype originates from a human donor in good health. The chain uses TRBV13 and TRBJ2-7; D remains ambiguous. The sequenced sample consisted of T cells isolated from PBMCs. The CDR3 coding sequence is TGTGCCAGCAGCTTAAACGGTTACGAGCAGTACTTC. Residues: CASSLNGYEQYF. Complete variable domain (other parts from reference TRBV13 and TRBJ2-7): AAGVIQSPRHLIKEKRETATLKCYPIPRHDTVYWYQQGPGQDPQFLISFYEKMQSDKGSIPDRFSAQQFSDYHSELNMSSLELGDSALYFCASSLNGYEQYFGPGTRLTVT.